Following are 5 T cell receptor beta chains from one sample sequenced in a study of OX40 agonist ivuxolimab in advanced cancers. TCRdb's table, derived via immunoSEQ multiplex PCR, lists solely in-frame clones and lacks some. The data show about 80,000 clones, about 94% seen once. This material consisted of CD4+ or CD8+ T cells sorted from blood, taken in a trial of the OX40 agonist ivuxolimab. Receptor source: an adult with an advanced solid tumor such as melanoma, head and neck, liver or kidney cancer.

This clone has just one count. The V gene is TRBV6-5, the J gene TRBJ1-2, with no clear D. Germline assignment: CDR1 MNHEY and CDR2 SVGAGI. With 6 bases removed from V and 3 bases from J, the gap between germline ends came to 17 bases. This CDR3 comprises 15 residues. CDR3 sequence: CASRPEALGYYGYTF. In nucleotides, the CDR3 is TGTGCCAGCAGACCCGAGGCCTTGGGGTACTATGGCTACACCTTC.

DNA of the CDR3: TGTGCCAGCAGCCCTCCGTGGGACTACGAGCAGTACTTC. Protein product: CASSPPWDYEQYF. The chain has TRBV28 and TRBJ2-7, with D unresolved. Looked up from germline, CDR1 is MDHEN and CDR2 is SYDVKM. Trimming left V 6 bases short and J 3 bases short, with 12 bases between. The CDR3 loop spans 13 amino acids.

V usage is TRBV7-6 and J usage is TRBJ2-1, with TRBD2 identical over 8 bases. Germline CDR1 and CDR2: SGHVS and FNYEAQ. This CDR3 contains 14 residues. J was trimmed by 7 bases and V by 3 bases; bases with no gene match: 5. Here the CDR3 reads CASSLRGADNEQFF. Written as DNA, the CDR3 is TGTGCCAGCAGCTTGCGGGGGGCTGATAATGAGCAGTTCTTC.

This sequence joins TRBV7-9 and TRBJ2-5; D is uncertain. V lost 3 bases and J lost 5, with 13 bases in between. Per the germline V gene, CDR1 is SEHNR and CDR2 is FQNEAQ (reference sequence). The CDR3 runs 14 residues. CDR3 in DNA: TGTGCCAGCAGCTTCCTCGGCGAGCAGGAGACCCAGTACTTC. Translation: CASSFLGEQETQYF.

The rearrangement uses TRBV11-2 and TRBJ1-1; 8 bases are a match to TRBD1. The germline V gene has CDR1 SGHAT and CDR2 FQNNGV. The J segment lost 5 bases and the V segment lost 5 bases, leaving 16 bases of the junction unmatched. The CDR3 is 17 amino acids. In nucleotides, the CDR3 is TGTGCCAGCAGCCCGACTTCTCACAGGGGGAAGAGTACTGAAGCTTTCTTT. It yields the protein CASSPTSHRGKSTEAFF.